Listed here is a single T cell receptor beta chain. This sample was included in a study of cytomegalovirus exposure and HLA in healthy donors. The V and J ends lost 7 bases and 1 base, in that order; junction bases with no gene match: 3. Per germline, CDR1 SQVTM and CDR2 ANQGSEA. The CDR3 consists of 12 residues. In the PCR, 60 Vbeta and 13 Jbeta primers were used. Only in-frame clones appear in the TCRdb table, and some are missing; sequencing was by immunoSEQ multiplex PCR. Of 150,000 or so clones listed, around 80% are singletons. This receptor was obtained from a man aged 18 to 29 in good health and CMV-seropositive. The sequencing sample was made of PBMCs. This chain connects TRBV29-1 to TRBJ1-1, with 7 bases aligning to TRBD1. The CDR3 DNA follows: TGCAGCGCCCCAGGGGGGAACACTGAAGCTTTCTTT. Translation: CSAPGGNTEAFF.